The 9 T cell receptor beta chains below come from one sample, sequenced in a study of cytomegalovirus exposure and HLA in healthy donors. In the PCR, 60 Vbeta and 13 Jbeta primers were used. Profiling relied on immunoSEQ multiplex PCR, and the TCRdb table lists in-frame clones only, not all of them. This table holds under 200,000 clones, 70% to 90% found once. The sequencing input was PBMCs. Receptors were obtained from a man in his thirties or forties in good health and CMV-seropositive.

This chain connects TRBV10-3 to TRBJ2-7; 7 positions match TRBD1. V trimming: 11 bases; J trimming: 4 bases; junction bases outside the gene matches: 5. This CDR3 comprises 11 residues. Germline CDR1 ENHRY, CDR2 SYGVKD. CDR3 region: CASSGGYEQYF. The CDR3 nucleotides are TGTGCCTCCTCAGGGGGATACGAGCAGTACTTC.

The gene calls are TRBV9 and TRBJ2-2; 7 bases are shared with TRBD2. The J segment lost 2 bases and the V segment lost 3 bases, leaving 7 bases of the junction unmatched. Germline CDR1 reads SGDLS; CDR2 reads YYNGEE. This CDR3 has 16 amino acids. CDR3 sequence reads: CASSARGTTNTGELFF. CDR3 bases: TGTGCCAGCAGCGCGAGAGGGACTACTAACACCGGGGAGCTGTTTTTT.

The count of this clone is one. The CDR3 region is CASTQIPGETQYF. As DNA, the CDR3 is TGTGCCAGCACCCAGATTCCGGGGGAGACCCAGTACTTC. The rearrangement joins TRBV7-8 to TRBJ2-5, with a tentative D call TRBD2 (5 bases). The CDR3 has 13 amino acids. CDR1 and CDR2 (germline): SGHVS, FQNEAQ. With 7 bases removed from V and 5 bases from J, the gap between germline ends came to 14 bases. The full variable domain, with the rest looked up from reference TRBV7-8 and TRBJ2-5, is GAGVSQSPRYKVAKRGQDVALRCDPISGHVSLFWYQQALGQGPEFLTYFQNEAQLDKSGLPSDRFFAERPEGSVSTLKIQRTQQEDSAVYLCASTQIPGETQYFGPGTRLLVL.

This clone showed up just once. The junction and the germline gene differ at one end; a read error may be behind it. The CDR3 DNA reads TGTTCCAGCAGCTTACAGGGTACGCAAGAAAAACTGTTTTTT. Its translation is CSSSLQGTQEKLFF. The chain carries TRBV7-9 and TRBJ1-4; D is perhaps TRBD1 (6 bases). CDR1 and CDR2 (germline): SEHNR, FQNEAQ (reference sequence). The CDR3 has 14 amino acids. Full variable domain (remainder filled in from reference TRBV7-9 and TRBJ1-4): DTGVSQNPRHKITKRGQNVTFRCDPISEHNRLYWYRQTLGQGPEFLTYFQNEAQLEKSRLLSDRFSAERPKGSFSTLEIQRTEQGDSAMYLCSSSLQGTQEKLFFGSGTQLSVL.

V gene TRBV7-2 combines with J gene TRBJ2-4; 7 bases fit TRBD2. The ends lost 0 bases at V and 0 bases at J; junction bases unmatched: 5. The germline V gene encodes CDR1 SGHTA and CDR2 FQGNSA. CDR3 size: 17 residues. The CDR3 nucleotides read TGTGCCAGCAGCTTAGCCGCGGGAGTTGGAGCCAAAAACATTCAGTACTTC. This translates into CASSLAAGVGAKNIQYF.

The V gene is TRBV7-2, the J gene TRBJ1-1; perhaps TRBD1 as D (5 bases). Germline V gene data show CDR1 as SGHTA and CDR2 as FQGNSA. The ends were cut back, 5 bases at V and 12 bases at J, with 16 bases in the middle. The CDR3 has 12 amino acids. CDR3 sequence (DNA): TGTGCCAGCAGCAGGCAGGGTAGTGTAACTTTCTTT. Protein: CASSRQGSVTFF. The full variable domain, its missing parts supplied by reference TRBV7-2 and TRBJ1-1, is GAGVSQSPSNKVTEKGKDVELRCDPISGHTALYWYRQSLGQGLEFLIYFQGNSAPDKSGLPSDRFSAERTGGSVSTLTIQRTQQEDSAVYLCASSRQGSVTFFGQGTRLTVV.

J is TRBJ2-1 and V is TRBV27, with 9 bases lining up with TRBD2. The V segment lost 5 bases and the J segment 0 bases; nucleotides outside the gene matches: 5. This CDR3 has 16 residues. Looked up from germline, CDR1 is MNHEY and CDR2 is SMNVEV (reference sequence). CDR3 DNA: TGTGCCAGCAGTCTTACACTAGCGGGCTCCTACAATGAGCAGTTCTTC. Its protein is CASSLTLAGSYNEQFF.

The chain combines TRBV19 with TRBJ2-1; perhaps TRBD1 as D (5 bases). The CDR3 is 15 amino acids. Germline values: CDR1 LNHDA, CDR2 SQIVND (reference sequence). V was trimmed by 4 bases and J by 12 bases, leaving 22 bases between them. Here the CDR3 DNA reads TGTGCCAGTAGTACTTACAGGCTAATTAATAACGTGCAGTTCTTC. It yields the protein CASSTYRLINNVQFF. Supplemented by reference TRBV19 and TRBJ2-1, the full variable domain reads DGGITQSPKYLFRKEGQNVTLSCEQNLNHDAMYWYRQDPGQGLRLIYYSQIVNDFQKGDIAEGYSVSREKKESFPLTVTSAQKNPTAFYLCASSTYRLINNVQFFGPGTRLTVL.

This clone was counted a single time. The chain is built from TRBV2 and TRBJ2-2, with 8 bases that match TRBD1. Losses at the gene ends were 11 bases for V and 5 bases for J; bases not matched to a gene: 10. CDR3 length equals 14 residues. The germline CDR1 and CDR2 sequences are SNHLY and FYNNEI. The chain's CDR3 is CAGTQGAVTGELFF. CDR3 sequence (DNA): TGTGCCGGAACCCAGGGGGCGGTGACCGGGGAGCTGTTTTTT.